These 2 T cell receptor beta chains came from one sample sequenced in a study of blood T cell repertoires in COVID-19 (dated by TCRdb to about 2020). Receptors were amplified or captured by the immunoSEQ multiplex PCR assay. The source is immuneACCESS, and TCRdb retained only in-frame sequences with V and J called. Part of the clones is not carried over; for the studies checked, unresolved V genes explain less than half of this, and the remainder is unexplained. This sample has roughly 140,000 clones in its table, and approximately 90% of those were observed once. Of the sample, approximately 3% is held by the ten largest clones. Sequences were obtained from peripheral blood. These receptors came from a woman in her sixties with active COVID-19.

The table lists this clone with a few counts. In DNA, the CDR3 is TGCGCCAGCAGCCTCCGGACATCGGGTTTGAACGGGGAGCTGTTTTTT. This gives the protein CASSLRTSGLNGELFF. The rearrangement uses TRBV5-1 and TRBJ2-2; a weak D match, TRBD1 (5 bases). Between the trimmed V and J ends, which lost 4 bases and 7 bases, there was a span of 20 bases. The CDR3 totals 16 residues. CDR1 is SGHRS, CDR2 YFSETQ, per germline.

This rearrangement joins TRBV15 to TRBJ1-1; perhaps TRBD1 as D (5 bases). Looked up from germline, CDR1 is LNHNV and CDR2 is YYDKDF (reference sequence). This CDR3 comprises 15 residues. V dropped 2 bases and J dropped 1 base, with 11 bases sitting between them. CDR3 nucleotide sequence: TGTGCCACCAGCAGACAGGGCACAGGGAACACTGAAGCTTTCTTT. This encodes CATSRQGTGNTEAFF. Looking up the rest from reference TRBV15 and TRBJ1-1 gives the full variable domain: DAMVIQNPRYQVTQFGKPVTLSCSQTLNHNVMYWYQQKSSQAPKLLFHYYDKDFNNEADTPDNFQSRRPNTSFCFLDIRSPGLGDTAMYLCATSRQGTGNTEAFFGQGTRLTVV.